The clone carrying this T cell receptor beta chain was counted ten times or more. Its matching antigen is unknown. The data stem from a study of Graves' ophthalmopathy and Graves' hyperthyroidism. The wider study: The authors collected peripheral blood at initial diagnosis, before any treatment.

More than 7.5 ml of fresh blood yielded the PBMCs by density gradient. With V trimmed by 5 bases and J by 4 bases, 9 bases remained unmatched. Germline loops: CDR1 SEHNR, CDR2 FQNEAQ (reference sequence). The CDR3 runs to 15 residues. The study, taken as a whole, reports: Predictions made by the model for ophthalmopathy progression reached 70.59% sensitivity and less than 80% specificity.

RNA transcripts were the source from which TCR beta CDR3 regions were amplified. An initial RT-PCR round employing HTBI primers preceded a second-round multiplex PCR. One entry per CDR3 protein results from TCRdb running MiXCR on the multiplex PCR reads. The sample shows 500,000 to 800,000 distinct CDR3 sequences, about 40% of them seen only once. Sample: peripheral blood. The TCR originated in an adult man with Graves' ophthalmopathy. The chain joins TRBV7-9 to TRBJ1-1; the match to TRBD1 covers 8 bases. The DNA for the CDR3 is TGTGCCAGCAGCAACCCGACAGGGGTAGGCACTGAAGCTTTCTTT. Protein sequence: CASSNPTGVGTEAFF.